One T cell receptor beta chain is described in this entry. No antigen is known for it. These data come from a study of T cell repertoires in cytomegalovirus infection. For the study at large: Selected CMV epitopes included recently identified HLA-C-restricted ones as well as well-studied HLA-B-restricted ones. Shared public TCR beta signatures pointed to both CMV infection and a matching HLA type. Study-wide results and limits: CMV-specific TCR beta clonotypes restricted by HLA-C dominated the ex vivo response. Individuals carrying CMV plus the relevant HLA were identified by cumulative frequency of public TCR beta families.

TCRdb independently ran MiXCR on the reads; one entry per CDR3 protein. The table records about 770,000 distinct CDR3 sequences, approximately 32% of them present only once. The receptor was derived from a human donor in good health (CMV status not recorded). Some clones in this sample may be carry-over from other donors' samples. Sequencing was performed on cultured CD8+ T cells from PBMCs, taken from culture after CMV antigen stimulation.

CDR3 residues: CASISGGLYNEQFF. CDR3 sequence (DNA): TGTGCCAGCATATCGGGGGGGTTATACAATGAGCAGTTCTTC. The chain combines TRBV27 with TRBJ2-1, with 8 bases lining up with TRBD2. The length of the CDR3 is 14 residues. J was trimmed by 4 bases and V by 7 bases; bases with no gene match: 6. Germline CDR1 MNHEY, CDR2 SMNVEV (reference sequence).